This passage covers 28 T cell receptor beta chains from one sample sequenced in a study of blood T cell repertoires in COVID-19. The assay was immunoSEQ multiplex PCR, and TCRdb's table has in-frame clones only and misses some. This sample has about 190,000 clones, with less than 90% found just once. Sequenced sample: peripheral blood. These receptors originate from a man aged 25 to 40 with acute or convalescent COVID-19.

The gene calls are TRBV19 and TRBJ2-7, with TRBD1 matching 10 bases. V shed 4 bases, J shed 7 bases, and the junction held 16 bases outside the gene matches. Germline-derived CDR1 and CDR2 are LNHDA and SQIVND (reference sequence). The CDR3 is made up of 17 amino acids. The CDR3 bases are TGTGCCAGTAGTACTTCCGGAGCCGGGACAGGGGTGGGTGAGCAGTACTTC. Translating gives CASSTSGAGTGVGEQYF.

The chain couples TRBV5-1 to TRBJ2-6, with D perhaps matching TRBD2 (6 bases). The CDR3 totals 16 residues. CDR1 and CDR2 (germline): SGHRS, YFSETQ. Trimming stripped 0 bases from V and 4 bases from J, with 11 bases between. This CDR3 reads CASSLAGTGGANVLTF. The CDR3 DNA reads as TGCGCCAGCAGCTTGGCCGGGACTGGGGGGGCCAACGTCCTGACTTTC.

The V and J genes are TRBV2 and TRBJ2-4; TRBD2 agrees at 11 bases. Germline V gene lookup returns CDR1 SNHLY and CDR2 FYNNEI. V shed 9 bases and J 7 bases; nucleotides not matched to a gene: 5. The CDR3 covers 13 residues. In nucleotides, the CDR3 is TGTGCCAGTAGACTAGCGGGGAATAACATTCAGTACTTC. Translated, it gives CASRLAGNNIQYF.

The rearrangement links TRBV2 to TRBJ1-3, with D perhaps matching TRBD1 (6 bases). CDR3 length equals 12 residues. Trimming stripped 7 bases from V and 4 bases from J, with 8 bases between. The germline V gene has CDR1 SNHLY and CDR2 FYNNEI. CDR3 protein: CASTGAGNTIYF. Written as DNA, the CDR3 is TGTGCCAGCACAGGGGCAGGAAACACCATATATTTT.

This chain connects TRBV30 to TRBJ1-5; possible D gene TRBD1, 6 bases. Between the trimmed V and J ends, which lost 5 bases and 4 bases, there was a span of 9 bases. The CDR3 has 12 residues. Germline V gene sequence: CDR1 GTSNPN, CDR2 SVGIG (reference sequence). The CDR3 region is CAWGQFNQPQHF. The CDR3 nucleotides are TGTGCCTGGGGACAGTTTAATCAGCCCCAGCATTTT.

This clone is a singleton in its sample. This rearrangement joins TRBV27 to TRBJ2-2; TRBD2 might be the D (7 bases). The CDR3 covers 19 residues. Per the germline V gene, CDR1 is MNHEY and CDR2 is SMNVEV (reference sequence). V was shortened by 4 bases and J by 1 base, with 22 bases between the two germline ends. The CDR3 is CASSSPPGGPMKNTGELFF. The DNA of the CDR3 is TGTGCCAGCAGTTCCCCCCCCGGGGGGCCGATGAAGAACACCGGGGAGCTGTTTTTT.

The V and J genes are TRBV6-2 or TRBV6-3 and TRBJ1-5; D is undetermined. The germline gives CDR1 MNHEY, CDR2 SVGEGT. Trimming removed 5 bases at V and 6 bases at J, with 14 bases between. The CDR3 length is 14 residues. The CDR3 spells CASSTGGGVQPQHF. The CDR3 DNA reads TGTGCCAGCAGTACGGGAGGCGGGGTTCAGCCCCAGCATTTT.

The rearrangement uses TRBV29-1 and TRBJ1-6; D is possibly TRBD1 (5 bases). Germline CDR1 reads SQVTM; CDR2 reads ANQGSEA. CDR3 length: 12 residues. V lost 7 bases and J lost 10, with 14 bases in between. The CDR3 DNA follows: TGCAGCGGCGGGAATCGGGGCTCACCCCTCCACTTT. It translates to CSGGNRGSPLHF.

This clone was detected once. The chain employs TRBV6-5 and TRBJ1-3; D is possibly TRBD1 (5 bases). Germline CDR1 reads MNHEY; CDR2 reads SVGAGI. The CDR3 is 15 amino acids. V dropped 6 bases and J dropped 1 base, with 13 bases sitting between them. CDR3 bases: TGTGCCAGCAGAACAGGTCAACGATCTGGAAACACCATATATTTT. This encodes CASRTGQRSGNTIYF.

This chain uses TRBV3-1 (or the pseudogene TRBV3-2) with TRBJ2-5, with D uncertain. CDR3 length: 12 residues. Trimming left V 1 base short and J 5 bases short, with 5 bases between. The germline V gene has CDR1 LGHDT and CDR2 YNNKEL (reference sequence). CDR3 amino acids: CASSQGRETQYF. The CDR3 nucleotides read TGTGCCAGCAGCCAAGGGCGGGAGACCCAGTACTTC.

As for this clone: The junction shows a germline mismatch at one end, possibly a read error. The J gene is TRBJ2-1, the V gene TRBV6-5, with a weak D call TRBD2 (7 bases). Germline lookup yields CDR1 MNHEY and CDR2 SVGAGI. This CDR3 has 14 residues. CDR3 amino acids: CASTEGGGYNEQLF. In DNA, the CDR3 is TGTGCCAGCACGGAGGGGGGGGGATACAATGAGCAGCTCTTC.

This chain joins TRBV19 and TRBJ2-1; 8 bases are shared with TRBD1. Per germline, CDR1 LNHDA and CDR2 SQIVND (reference sequence). V trimming: 6 bases; J trimming: 1 base; junction bases outside the gene matches: 5. This CDR3 is built from 15 residues. The CDR3 is CASRDRATSYNEQFF. The DNA of the CDR3 is TGTGCCAGTAGGGACAGGGCCACTTCCTACAATGAGCAGTTCTTC.

The chain couples TRBV11-3 to TRBJ2-2; 7 positions match TRBD1. V lost 5 bases, J lost 6 bases, and 6 bases stayed unmatched. The CDR3 is 14 residues long. Germline V lookup: CDR1 SGHNT, CDR2 YENEEA. In nucleotides, the CDR3 is TGTGCCAGCAGCAACAGGGGATGGGCCGGGGAGCTGTTTTTT. This codes for CASSNRGWAGELFF. The full variable domain, its missing parts supplied by reference TRBV11-3 and TRBJ2-2, is EAGVVQSPRYKIIEKKQPVAFWCNPISGHNTLYWYLQNLGQGPELLIRYENEEAVDDSQLPKDRFSAERLKGVDSTLKIQPAELGDSAVYLCASSNRGWAGELFFGEGSRLTVL.

The chain employs TRBV3-1 (or the pseudogene TRBV3-2) and TRBJ2-1; D gene unclear. The ends were cut back, 0 bases at V and 9 bases at J, with 15 bases in the middle. The CDR3 consists of 15 residues. Germline lookup yields CDR1 LGHDT and CDR2 YNNKEL (reference sequence). The CDR3 spells CASSQEVLVISEQFF. CDR3 in DNA: TGTGCCAGCAGCCAAGAAGTCCTAGTTATTAGTGAGCAGTTCTTC.

This chain links TRBV27 with TRBJ2-2; tentatively, D is TRBD2 (5 bases). CDR3 length: 13 amino acids. Per germline, CDR1 MNHEY and CDR2 SMNVEV (reference sequence). The V end was cut by 3 bases, the J end by 8 bases, with 10 bases between. The CDR3 DNA is TGTGCCAGCAGTTTGGGAGCGTCAGGGGAGCTGTTTTTT. Residues: CASSLGASGELFF.

This chain uses TRBV11-2 with TRBJ2-7; D possibly corresponds to TRBD2 (5 bases). CDR3 length: 14 residues. V lost 0 bases and J 9 bases, leaving 15 bases between the germline ends. CDR1 is SGHAT, CDR2 FQNNGV, per germline. In DNA, the CDR3 is TGTGCCAGCAGCTTAGATCGGGTCCGGGCGGGGCAGTACTTC. Its translation: CASSLDRVRAGQYF.

This clone showed up just a few times. V gene TRBV6-5 combines with J gene TRBJ1-4; TRBD1 is a possible D gene (6 bases). This CDR3 spans 15 amino acids. Germline lookup yields CDR1 MNHEY and CDR2 SVGAGI. Trimming removed 6 bases at V and 0 bases at J, with 11 bases between. CDR3 nucleotide sequence: TGTGCCAGCAGGGACAGATCTACAACTAATGAAAAACTGTTTTTT. It is translated as CASRDRSTTNEKLFF.

The chain carries TRBV10-1 and TRBJ2-7, with TRBD2 identical over 7 bases. Germline CDR1 WNHNN, CDR2 SYGVQD (reference sequence). V lost 6 bases and J lost 9; bases outside the gene matches: 11. This CDR3 contains 13 residues. Here the CDR3 DNA reads TGCGCCAGCAGCCAGGGACTAACGCTCGGGCAGTACTTC. Its translation is CASSQGLTLGQYF.

The table lists this clone with a few counts. The chain is built from TRBV2 and TRBJ2-7, with D perhaps TRBD1 (7 bases). The CDR3 totals 14 residues. Germline values: CDR1 SNHLY, CDR2 FYNNEI. V was cut by 4 bases and J by 5 bases, with 15 bases left in between. For the CDR3, the DNA is TGTGCCAGCAGTGGGCCAGGGGGGTTCAACGAGCAGTACTTC. Translation gives CASSGPGGFNEQYF.

The CDR3 sequence is CASSLNLPSGTGDTEAFF. The DNA of the CDR3 is TGTGCCAGCAGTTTAAACCTGCCCTCCGGGACAGGGGACACTGAAGCTTTCTTT. This chain joins TRBV28 and TRBJ1-1; the match to TRBD1 covers 10 bases. In germline, CDR1 is MDHEN, CDR2 SYDVKM. Trimming at V came to 2 bases and at J to 3 bases, leaving 12 bases not matched to a gene. This CDR3 region has 18 residues. Based on the CDR3 plus reference TRBV28 and TRBJ1-1, the full variable domain is DVKVTQSSRYLVKRTGEKVFLECVQDMDHENMFWYRQDPGLGLRLIYFSYDVKMKEKGDIPEGYSVSREKKERFSLILESASTNQTSMYLCASSLNLPSGTGDTEAFFGQGTRLTVV.

The V call is TRBV6-4, the J call TRBJ1-3, with D uncertain. Trimming shortened V by 6 bases and J by 0 bases, and 12 bases separated the two germline ends. The CDR3 loop spans 15 amino acids. Germline CDR1 and CDR2: MRHNA and SNTAGT. The CDR3 loop reads CASRADPNSGNTIYF. The CDR3 nucleotides read TGTGCCAGCAGAGCGGACCCCAACTCTGGAAACACCATATATTTT.

The chain couples TRBV12-5 to TRBJ1-1, with D perhaps matching TRBD1 (5 bases). The V gene lost 2 bases and the J gene lost 3 bases, with 16 bases spanning the gap. This CDR3 is built from 16 residues. Per the germline V gene, CDR1 is LGHNT and CDR2 is FRNRAP. In nucleotides, the CDR3 is TGTGCTAGTGGTTTGTCCCTAGGCCGGGGGGACACTGAAGCTTTCTTT. Residues: CASGLSLGRGDTEAFF.

CDR3 in DNA: TGTGCCAGCAGCTTAAAGAGACAGGCTGAAGCTTTCTTT. It codes for CASSLKRQAEAFF. The J gene is TRBJ1-1, the V gene TRBV7-8, with D maybe TRBD1 (6 bases). This CDR3 has 13 residues. The germline V gene encodes CDR1 SGHVS and CDR2 FQNEAQ. The V end was cut by 2 bases, the J end by 6 bases, with 10 bases between.

V gene TRBV28 combines with J gene TRBJ2-2; a possible D gene is TRBD1 (5 bases). Germline loops: CDR1 MDHEN, CDR2 SYDVKM. The CDR3 length is 15 residues. The germline V and J ends were trimmed by 6 bases and 7 bases, with 18 bases remaining between them. The CDR3 nucleotides read TGTGCCAGCAGCCTTAGACAGCTCACCGGCGGGGAGCTGTTTTTT. Its translation is CASSLRQLTGGELFF.

The chain uses TRBV30 and TRBJ1-2; D unclear. Germline CDR1 GTSNPN, CDR2 SVGIG (reference sequence). Trimming stripped 2 bases from V and 4 bases from J, with 14 bases between. The CDR3 contains 14 residues. This CDR3 is CAWSPPTRSYGYTF. The CDR3 DNA is TGTGCCTGGAGTCCGCCGACTCGGAGCTATGGCTACACCTTC.

The V gene is TRBV5-4, the J gene TRBJ2-7; D unclear. The germline gives CDR1 SGHNT, CDR2 YYREEE (reference sequence). The CDR3 is made up of 12 amino acids. V was trimmed by 4 bases and J by 3 bases, leaving 8 bases between them. This CDR3 is CASSAVHYEQYF. The CDR3 DNA sequence: TGTGCCAGCAGCGCGGTCCACTACGAGCAGTACTTC.

The J gene is TRBJ1-2, the V gene TRBV7-3; 9 nucleotides match TRBD1. J was trimmed by 5 bases and V by 5 bases; bases with no gene match: 9. Germline CDR1 SGHTA, CDR2 FQGTGA. The CDR3 totals 15 residues. This CDR3 is CASSQKTGTGYGYTF. In DNA, the CDR3 is TGTGCCAGCAGCCAAAAGACCGGGACAGGGTATGGCTACACCTTC.

The V and J genes are TRBV6-1 and TRBJ1-4; D perhaps matches TRBD1 (5 bases). Trimming took 1 base from V and 4 from J, leaving 10 bases between them. CDR1 and CDR2 (germline): MNHNS, SASEGT. This CDR3 spans 15 amino acids. For the CDR3, the DNA is TGTGCCAGCAGTGAAGTGGCCAGGGTTAATGAAAAACTGTTTTTT. Translation gives CASSEVARVNEKLFF.